Here is one T cell receptor (beta chain) with its context. With random hexamers, reverse transcription was performed on about 0.5 to 1 ug of RNA. TCR beta CDR3 was amplified by immunoSEQ multiplex PCR. This amplification extended across 54 Vbeta and 13 Jbeta segments. MiXCR, run by TCRdb on the immunoSEQ multiplex PCR reads, gives a single entry per CDR3 protein. The repertoire holds fewer than 200,000 distinct CDR3 sequences, about 95% seen once, with approximately 0.1% in the top ten. The V and J ends lost 5 bases and 6 bases, in that order; junction bases with no gene match: 2. Germline V gene sequence: CDR1 GTSNPN, CDR2 SVGIG (reference sequence). This CDR3 region has 11 residues. TCR beta from blood CD8+ and CD4+ T cells was sequenced. Healthy donors formed controls matched for age and sex. Negative isolation yielded CD8+ and CD4+ T cells; FACS enriched TEMRA cells. The data stem from a study of CD8 T cells in Susac syndrome.

Sequencing was carried out using CD4+ T cells from PBMCs. The clonotype comes from a human donor in good health. The rearrangement links TRBV30 to TRBJ1-1, with TRBD1 identical over 8 bases. The chain's CDR3 is CAWAQGAEAFF. In nucleotides, the CDR3 is TGTGCCTGGGCACAGGGGGCTGAAGCTTTCTTT.